This is a list of T cell receptor beta chains from one sample in a study of OX40 agonist ivuxolimab in advanced cancers. Repertoires were generated with immunoSEQ multiplex PCR, while TCRdb's copy carries only in-frame clones and drops some. Of approximately 31,000 clones listed, about 87% are singletons. The material was CD4+ or CD8+ T cells sorted from blood, obtained in a trial of the OX40 agonist ivuxolimab. The receptors were gathered from an adult with an advanced solid tumor such as melanoma, head and neck, liver or kidney cancer. The CDR3 runs from the conserved cysteine through the conserved F or W. The D gene is left open where the match is weak.

D: .
V: TRBV4-1
J: TRBJ1-6
DNA: TGCGCCAGCAGCCATGTCCTGGGAGACTCCGAAGGCTCCCTCCACTTT
CDR3: CASSHVLGDSEGSLHF

D: .
V: TRBV9
J: TRBJ2-5
DNA: TGTGCCAGCAGCGTAGCGCGAGGGTCCCAAGAGACCCAGTACTTC
CDR3: CASSVARGSQETQYF

D: .
V: TRBV28
J: TRBJ1-5
DNA: TGTGCCAGCAGTTTATGGGTGGCGGGCAATCAGCCCCAGCATTTT
CDR3: CASSLWVAGNQPQHF

D: TRBD2
V: TRBV18
J: TRBJ2-1
DNA: TGTGCCAGCTCACCAACGGGACTAGCGGGACTCGATGAGCAGTTCTTC
CDR3: CASSPTGLAGLDEQFF

D: .
V: TRBV6-5
J: TRBJ1-2
DNA: TGTGCCAGTTCGTCGGGACCCTATGGCTACACCTTC
CDR3: CASSSGPYGYTF

D: .
V: TRBV4-1
J: TRBJ2-2
DNA: TGCGCCAGCAGCCAAGATAGCGCCTTCTTAAGCACCGGGGAGCTGTTTTTT
CDR3: CASSQDSAFLSTGELFF

D: TRBD2
V: TRBV14
J: TRBJ2-3
DNA: TGTGCCAGCAGCCAAGGGAGCGGGAAAAACACAGATACGCAGTATTTT
CDR3: CASSQGSGKNTDTQYF

D: TRBD1
V: TRBV19
J: TRBJ1-5
DNA: TGTGCCAGTAGGACAACAGGGGTTGGTGGCAATCAGCCCCAGCATTTT
CDR3: CASRTTGVGGNQPQHF

D: .
V: TRBV13
J: TRBJ2-3
DNA: TGTGCCAGCAGCTTTAGGTTAGCCTCCAAGGATACGCAGTATTTT
CDR3: CASSFRLASKDTQYF

D: .
V: TRBV19
J: TRBJ2-2
DNA: TGTGCCAGTAGTATTGAAGGGGGATCGAACACCGGGGAGCTGTTTTTT
CDR3: CASSIEGGSNTGELFF

D: .
V: TRBV19
J: TRBJ2-5
DNA: TGTGCCAGTGCTCGGGACCCCAGCCAAGAGACCCAGTACTTC
CDR3: CASARDPSQETQYF

D: .
V: TRBV4-1
J: TRBJ1-2
DNA: TGCGCCAGCAGCCAAGAATATTCAGGGAGGGTATTCGGCTACACCTTC
CDR3: CASSQEYSGRVFGYTF

D: TRBD1
V: TRBV28
J: TRBJ2-5
DNA: TGTGCCAGCAGTCCAGACAGGGCTTGGAAGCAAGAGACCCAGTACTTC
CDR3: CASSPDRAWKQETQYF

D: .
V: TRBV1
J: TRBJ2-4
DNA: TGCACCAGCAGCCCCCGCCCCGGGACTACCGAAAACATTCAGTACTTC
CDR3: CTSSPRPGTTENIQYF

D: .
V: TRBV19
J: TRBJ1-1
DNA: TGTGCCAGTAGTATAGCGCAGGCTAACACTGAAGCTTTCTTT
CDR3: CASSIAQANTEAFF

D: .
V: TRBV2
J: TRBJ1-5
DNA: TGTGCCAGCAGTGGTGACGGACATAGCAATCAGCCCCAGCATTTT
CDR3: CASSGDGHSNQPQHF

D: TRBD1
V: TRBV28
J: TRBJ2-7
DNA: TGTGCCAGCAGCCCAAACCCCGGGACAGGGCAACGCGAGCAGTACTTC
CDR3: CASSPNPGTGQREQYF

D: TRBD2
V: TRBV10-2
J: TRBJ2-7
DNA: TGCGCCAGCAGTGAGTGGGGACTAGCGGGAGGCGAGCAGTACTTC
CDR3: CASSEWGLAGGEQYF

D: TRBD1
V: TRBV10-1
J: TRBJ1-1
DNA: TGCGCCAGCACTCCCGGGACAGGGATTCGAGCTTTCTTT
CDR3: CASTPGTGIRAFF

D: TRBD2
V: TRBV11-3
J: TRBJ2-5
DNA: TGTGCCAGCAGCTTCGGACTAGCGGGAGACCAAGAGACCCAGTACTTC
CDR3: CASSFGLAGDQETQYF

D: .
V: TRBV6-5
J: TRBJ2-7
DNA: TGTGCCAGCAGTTACGAGTACGAGCAGTACTTC
CDR3: CASSYEYEQYF

D: .
V: TRBV5-5
J: TRBJ2-3
DNA: TGTGCCAGCAGCTATACAGATACGCAGTATTTT
CDR3: CASSYTDTQYF

D: .
V: TRBV5-1
J: TRBJ1-4
DNA: TGCGCCAGCAGCACGACAGCATCAACTAATGAAAAACTGTTTTTT
CDR3: CASSTTASTNEKLFF

D: TRBD1
V: TRBV5-4
J: TRBJ1-3
DNA: TGTGCCAGCAGCTATACACAGGGGGCCCTCTCTGGAAACACCATATATTTT
CDR3: CASSYTQGALSGNTIYF

D: .
V: TRBV21-1
J: TRBJ2-1
DNA: TGTGCCAGCAGCCCCGGGGGGTTTGGGAATGAGCAGTTCTTC
CDR3: CASSPGGFGNEQFF

D: .
V: TRBV6-6
J: TRBJ2-3
DNA: TGTGCCAGCAGCTCCGAGGCAGATACGCAGTATTTT
CDR3: CASSSEADTQYF

D: .
V: TRBV10-3
J: TRBJ2-7
DNA: TGTGCCATCAGTAGGACACTTGAAAGCTCCTACGAGCAGTACTTC
CDR3: CAISRTLESSYEQYF